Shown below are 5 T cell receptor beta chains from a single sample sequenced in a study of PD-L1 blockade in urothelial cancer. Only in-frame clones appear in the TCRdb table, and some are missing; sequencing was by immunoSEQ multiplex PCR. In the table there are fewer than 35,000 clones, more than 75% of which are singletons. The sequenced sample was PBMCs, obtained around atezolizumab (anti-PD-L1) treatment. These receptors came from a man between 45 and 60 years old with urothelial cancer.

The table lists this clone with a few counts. The CDR3 spells CASSRDRRNTGELFF. In DNA, the CDR3 is TGTGCCAGCAGCCGAGACAGGAGGAACACCGGGGAGCTGTTTTTT. The chain employs TRBV7-2 and TRBJ2-2; TRBD1 is a possible D gene (6 bases). The CDR3 length is 15 residues. With 5 bases removed from V and 1 base from J, the gap between germline ends came to 11 bases. From germline, CDR1 is SGHTA and CDR2 FQGNSA.

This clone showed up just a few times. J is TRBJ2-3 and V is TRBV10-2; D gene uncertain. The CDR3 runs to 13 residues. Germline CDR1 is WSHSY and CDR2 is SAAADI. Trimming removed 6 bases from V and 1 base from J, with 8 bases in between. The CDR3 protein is CASRLTGTDTQYF. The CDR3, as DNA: TGCGCCAGCAGATTGACTGGCACAGATACGCAGTATTTT.

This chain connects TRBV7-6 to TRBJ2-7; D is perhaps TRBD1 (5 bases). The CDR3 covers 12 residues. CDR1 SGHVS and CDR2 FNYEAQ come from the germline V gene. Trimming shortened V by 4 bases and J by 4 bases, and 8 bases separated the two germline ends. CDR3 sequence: CASSSQGYEQYF. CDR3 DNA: TGTGCCAGCAGCTCCCAGGGATACGAGCAGTACTTC.

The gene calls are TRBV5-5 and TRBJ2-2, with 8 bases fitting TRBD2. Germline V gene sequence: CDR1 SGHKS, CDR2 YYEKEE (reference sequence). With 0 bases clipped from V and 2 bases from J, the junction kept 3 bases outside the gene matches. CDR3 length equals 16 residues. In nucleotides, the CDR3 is TGTGCCAGCAGCTTGGGTCGGGGGGGAAACACCGGGGAGCTGTTTTTT. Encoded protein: CASSLGRGGNTGELFF.

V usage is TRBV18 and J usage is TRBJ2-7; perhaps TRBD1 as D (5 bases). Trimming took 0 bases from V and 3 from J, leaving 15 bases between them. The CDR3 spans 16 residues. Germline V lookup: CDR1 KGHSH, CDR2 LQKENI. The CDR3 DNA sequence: TGTGCCAGCTCACCACCTACAGGCAGGGCCGGCTACGAGCAGTACTTC. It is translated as CASSPPTGRAGYEQYF.